This T cell receptor (beta chain) derives from a study of cytomegalovirus exposure and HLA in healthy donors. The ends lost 7 bases at V and 3 bases at J; junction bases unmatched: 11. CDR1 is SQVTM, CDR2 ANQGSEA, per germline. The CDR3 covers 15 residues. The PCR had 60 Vbeta and 13 Jbeta primers. Sequencing was performed with immunoSEQ multiplex PCR; in TCRdb, only in-frame clones are kept and a portion is missing. The profile covers about 150,000 clones, with about four fifths appearing a single time and roughly 4% taken by the ten largest. Input material: PBMCs. This TCR derives from a woman aged 35 to 49 in good health and CMV-seropositive. The chain employs TRBV29-1 and TRBJ2-2, with 7 positions matching TRBD2. CDR3 DNA: TGCAGCGCCGCGGCCGGCGGGGGACACACCGGGGAGCTGTTTTTT. Its translation is CSAAAGGGHTGELFF.